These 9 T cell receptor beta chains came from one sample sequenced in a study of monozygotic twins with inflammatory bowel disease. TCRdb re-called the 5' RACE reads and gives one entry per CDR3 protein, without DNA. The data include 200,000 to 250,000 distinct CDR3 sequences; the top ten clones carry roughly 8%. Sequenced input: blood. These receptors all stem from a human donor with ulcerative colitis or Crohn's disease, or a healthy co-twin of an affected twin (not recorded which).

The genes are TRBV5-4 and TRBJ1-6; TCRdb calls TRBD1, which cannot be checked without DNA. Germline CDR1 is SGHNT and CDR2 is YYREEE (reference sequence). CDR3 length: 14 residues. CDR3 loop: CASSPGGGNSPLHF.

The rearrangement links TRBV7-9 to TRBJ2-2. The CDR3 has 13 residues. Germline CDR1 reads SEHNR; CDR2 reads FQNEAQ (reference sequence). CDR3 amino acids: CASSLVGLGELFF.

The CDR3: CASSRRTARYNEQFF. The chain carries TRBV11-2 and TRBJ2-1; TCRdb's D call of TRBD2 is untestable without DNA. The CDR3 sequence is 15 residues long. CDR1 and CDR2 from the germline V gene are SGHAT and FQNNGV.

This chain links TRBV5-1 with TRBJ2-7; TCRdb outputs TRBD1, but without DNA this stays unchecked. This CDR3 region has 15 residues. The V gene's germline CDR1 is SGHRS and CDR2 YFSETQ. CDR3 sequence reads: CASSLGGTDSYEQYF.

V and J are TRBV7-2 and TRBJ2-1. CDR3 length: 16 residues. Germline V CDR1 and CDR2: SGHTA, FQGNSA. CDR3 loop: CASASSISYSYNEQFF.

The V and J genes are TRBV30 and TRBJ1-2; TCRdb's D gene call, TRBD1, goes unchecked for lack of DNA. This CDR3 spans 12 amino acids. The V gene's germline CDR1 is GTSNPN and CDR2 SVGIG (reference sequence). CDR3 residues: CAWSVTRGGYTF.

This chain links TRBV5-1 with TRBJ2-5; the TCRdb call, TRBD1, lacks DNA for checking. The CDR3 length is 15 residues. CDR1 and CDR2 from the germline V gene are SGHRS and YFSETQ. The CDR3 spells CASSLQGVAGETQYF. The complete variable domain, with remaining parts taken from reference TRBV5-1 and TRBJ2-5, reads KAGVTQTPRYLIKTRGQQVTLSCSPISGHRSVSWYQQTPGQGLQFLFEYFSETQRNKGNFPGRFSGRQFSNSRSEMNVSTLELGDSALYLCASSLQGVAGETQYFGPGTRLLVL.

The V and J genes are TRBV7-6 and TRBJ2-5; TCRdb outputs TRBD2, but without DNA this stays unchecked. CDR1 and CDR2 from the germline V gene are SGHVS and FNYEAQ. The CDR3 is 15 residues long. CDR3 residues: CASSLRLAGEETQYF. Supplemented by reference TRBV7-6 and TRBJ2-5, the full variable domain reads GAGVSQSPRYKVTKRGQDVALRCDPISGHVSLYWYRQALGQGPEFLTYFNYEAQQDKSGLPNDRFSAERPEGSISTLTIQRTEQRDSAMYRCASSLRLAGEETQYFGPGTRLLVL.

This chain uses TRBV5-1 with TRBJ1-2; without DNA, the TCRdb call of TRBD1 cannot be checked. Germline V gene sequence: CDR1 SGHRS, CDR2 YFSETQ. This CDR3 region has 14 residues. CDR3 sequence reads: CASSRGQGKYGYTF.